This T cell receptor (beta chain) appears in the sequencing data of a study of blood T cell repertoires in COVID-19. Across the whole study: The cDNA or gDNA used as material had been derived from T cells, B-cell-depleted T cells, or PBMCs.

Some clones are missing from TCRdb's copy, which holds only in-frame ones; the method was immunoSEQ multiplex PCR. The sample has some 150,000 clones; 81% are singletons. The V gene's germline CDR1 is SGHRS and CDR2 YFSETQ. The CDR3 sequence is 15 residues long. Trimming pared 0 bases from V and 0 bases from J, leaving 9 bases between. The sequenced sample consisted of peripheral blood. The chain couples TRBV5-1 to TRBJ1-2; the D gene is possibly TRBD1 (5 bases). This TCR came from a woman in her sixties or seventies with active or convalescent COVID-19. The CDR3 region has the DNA TGCGCCAGCAGCTTGGCGGGGGTAACTAACTATGGCTACACCTTC. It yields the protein CASSLAGVTNYGYTF. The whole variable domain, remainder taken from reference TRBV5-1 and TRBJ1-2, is KAGVTQTPRYLIKTRGQQVTLSCSPISGHRSVSWYQQTPGQGLQFLFEYFSETQRNKGNFPGRFSGRQFSNSRSEMNVSTLELGDSALYLCASSLAGVTNYGYTFGSGTRLTVV.